The source of this TCR beta chain is a study of a mutant IDH1 vaccine in newly diagnosed glioma. The trim removed 5 bases at V and 3 bases at J, leaving 6 bases unmatched. The CDR3 covers 15 residues. Germline CDR1 is LGHNA and CDR2 is YNFKEQ. Indicated time point: week 5, during vaccination. Vaccination used 300 ug of mutant IDH1 20-mer peptide per dose, with topical imiquimod. New IDH1-mutant, ATRX-lost WHO grade 3 or 4 astrocytomas occurred in donors. The method was immunoSEQ multiplex PCR; TCRdb's version includes in-frame clones alone and lacks a portion of them. The table has 25,000 to 30,000 clones, about 85% seen once. This clone occurred once. Its antigen is unknown.

Source: peripheral blood mononuclear cells (PBMCs), taken from a glioma patient whose treatment included an IDH1 peptide vaccine. The genes are TRBV4-2 and TRBJ1-4, with 7 positions matching TRBD1. This clonotype was obtained from a woman aged 40 to 50 with glioma. Some clones in this sample may be carry-over from other donors' samples. CDR3 sequence (DNA): TGTGCCAGCAGCGAAAACCAGGGGGCTAATGAAAAACTGTTTTTT. Protein product: CASSENQGANEKLFF.